This T cell receptor (beta chain) was sequenced during a study of cytomegalovirus exposure and HLA in healthy donors. The PCR made use of 60 Vbeta and 13 Jbeta primers. Repertoires were generated with immunoSEQ multiplex PCR, while TCRdb's copy carries only in-frame clones and drops some. The table includes roughly 120,000 clones, about four fifths detected once. This CDR3 has 14 amino acids. V shed 1 base and J 11 bases; nucleotides not matched to a gene: 8. Germline V lookup: CDR1 LNHDA, CDR2 SQIVND (reference sequence). The clonotype was recovered from a woman aged 18-35 years in good health and CMV-seronegative. The J gene is TRBJ2-4, the V gene TRBV19; 7 bases agree with TRBD2. Input material: PBMCs. The CDR3 DNA follows: TGTGCCAGTAGTATAGGGCTAGCGGAGACATTTCAGTACTTC. Translation gives CASSIGLAETFQYF.